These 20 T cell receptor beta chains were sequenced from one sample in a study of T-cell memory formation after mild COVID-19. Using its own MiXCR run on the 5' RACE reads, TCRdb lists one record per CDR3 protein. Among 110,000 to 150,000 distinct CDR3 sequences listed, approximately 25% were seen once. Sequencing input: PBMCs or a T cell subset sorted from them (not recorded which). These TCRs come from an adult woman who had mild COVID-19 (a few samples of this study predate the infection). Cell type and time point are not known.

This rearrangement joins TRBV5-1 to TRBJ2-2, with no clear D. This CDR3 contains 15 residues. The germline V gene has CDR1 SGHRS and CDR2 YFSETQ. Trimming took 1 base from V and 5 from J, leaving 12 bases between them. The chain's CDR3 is CASSLQGPITGELFF. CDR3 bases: TGCGCCAGCAGCTTGCAAGGGCCTATAACCGGGGAGCTGTTTTTT.

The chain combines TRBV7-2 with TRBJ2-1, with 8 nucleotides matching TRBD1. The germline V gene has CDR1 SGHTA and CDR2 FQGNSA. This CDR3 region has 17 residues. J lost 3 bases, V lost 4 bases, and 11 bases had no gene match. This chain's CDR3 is CASSWGGQGAYYNEQFF. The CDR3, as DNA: TGTGCCAGCAGCTGGGGAGGACAGGGAGCATACTACAATGAGCAGTTCTTC.

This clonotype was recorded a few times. The CDR3 loop is CAGGESSYNEQFF. The DNA of the CDR3 is TGTGCGGGGGGGGAGAGCTCCTACAATGAGCAGTTCTTC. The chain is built from TRBV2 and TRBJ2-1, with TRBD2 matching 7 bases. This CDR3 has 13 amino acids. CDR1 and CDR2 from the germline V gene are SNHLY and FYNNEI.

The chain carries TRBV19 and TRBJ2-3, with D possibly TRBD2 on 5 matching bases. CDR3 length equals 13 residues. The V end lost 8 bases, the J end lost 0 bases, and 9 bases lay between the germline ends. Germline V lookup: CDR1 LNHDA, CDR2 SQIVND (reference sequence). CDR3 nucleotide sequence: TGTGCCAGTGCGAGGGCGAGCACAGATACGCAGTATTTT. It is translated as CASARASTDTQYF.

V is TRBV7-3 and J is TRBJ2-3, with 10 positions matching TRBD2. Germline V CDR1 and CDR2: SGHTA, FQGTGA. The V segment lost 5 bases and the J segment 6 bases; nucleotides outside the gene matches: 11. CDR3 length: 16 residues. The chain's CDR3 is CASSPYSGGRADTQYF. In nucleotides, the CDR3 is TGTGCCAGCAGCCCCTATAGCGGGGGGCGGGCTGATACGCAGTATTTT.

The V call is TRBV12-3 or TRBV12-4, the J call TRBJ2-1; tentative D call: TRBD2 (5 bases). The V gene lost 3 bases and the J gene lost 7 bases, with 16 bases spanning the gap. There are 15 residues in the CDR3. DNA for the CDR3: TGTGCCAGCAGTTTTTTCGCCGGGGAGCTAAATGAGCAGTTCTTC. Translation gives CASSFFAGELNEQFF.

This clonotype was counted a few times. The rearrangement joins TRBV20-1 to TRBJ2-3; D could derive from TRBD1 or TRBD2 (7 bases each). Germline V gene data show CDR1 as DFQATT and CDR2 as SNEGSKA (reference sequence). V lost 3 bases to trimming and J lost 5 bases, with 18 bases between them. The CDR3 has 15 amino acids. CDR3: CSASIWEGAEDTQYF. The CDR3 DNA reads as TGCAGTGCTAGCATCTGGGAGGGGGCGGAAGATACGCAGTATTTT.

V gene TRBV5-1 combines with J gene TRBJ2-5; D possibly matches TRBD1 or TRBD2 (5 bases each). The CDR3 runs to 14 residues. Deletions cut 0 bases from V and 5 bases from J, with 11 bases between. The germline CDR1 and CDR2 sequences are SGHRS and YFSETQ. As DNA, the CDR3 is TGCGCCAGCAGCTTGGCAGGGCAGCGGGAGACCCAGTACTTC. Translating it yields CASSLAGQRETQYF.

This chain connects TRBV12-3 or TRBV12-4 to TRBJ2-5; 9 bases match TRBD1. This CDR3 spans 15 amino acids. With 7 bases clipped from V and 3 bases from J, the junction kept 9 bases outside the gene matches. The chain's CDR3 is CASTRTGEGKETQYF. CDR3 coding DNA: TGTGCCAGCACCCGGACAGGGGAGGGAAAAGAGACCCAGTACTTC.

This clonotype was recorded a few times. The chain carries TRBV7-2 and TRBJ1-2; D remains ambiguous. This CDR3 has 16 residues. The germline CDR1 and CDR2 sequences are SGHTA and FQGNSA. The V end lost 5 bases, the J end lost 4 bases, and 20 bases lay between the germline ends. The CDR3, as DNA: TGTGCCAGCAGCCCATACCCTCGTCCCTCATTCTATGGCTACACCTTC. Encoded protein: CASSPYPRPSFYGYTF.

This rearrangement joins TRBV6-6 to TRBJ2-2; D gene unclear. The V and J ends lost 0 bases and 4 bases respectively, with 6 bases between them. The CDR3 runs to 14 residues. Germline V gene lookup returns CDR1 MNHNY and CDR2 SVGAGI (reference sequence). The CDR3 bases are TGTGCCAGCAGTTACTCGTCTTTCACCGGGGAGCTGTTTTTT. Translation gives CASSYSSFTGELFF.

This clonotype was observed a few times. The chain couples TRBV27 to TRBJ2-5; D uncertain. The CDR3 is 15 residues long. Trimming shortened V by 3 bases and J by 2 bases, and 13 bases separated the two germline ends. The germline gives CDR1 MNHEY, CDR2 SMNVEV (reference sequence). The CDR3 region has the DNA TGTGCCAGCAGTTTCGCGGCCGGGCTTCAAGAGACCCAGTACTTC. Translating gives CASSFAAGLQETQYF.

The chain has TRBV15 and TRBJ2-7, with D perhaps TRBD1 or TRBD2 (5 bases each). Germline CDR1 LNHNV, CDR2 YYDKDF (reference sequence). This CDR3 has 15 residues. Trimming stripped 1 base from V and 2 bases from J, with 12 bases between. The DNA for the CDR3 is TGTGCCACCAGCAGAGTTGGGACGCACACCTACGAGCAGTACTTC. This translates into CATSRVGTHTYEQYF.

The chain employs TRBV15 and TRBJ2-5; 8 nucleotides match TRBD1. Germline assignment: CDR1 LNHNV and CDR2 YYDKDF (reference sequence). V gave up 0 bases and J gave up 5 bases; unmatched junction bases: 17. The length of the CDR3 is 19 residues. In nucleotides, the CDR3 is TGTGCCACCAGCAGAGATCGGACTTCCGGACAGGGCTCTATGGAGACCCAGTACTTC. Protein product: CATSRDRTSGQGSMETQYF.

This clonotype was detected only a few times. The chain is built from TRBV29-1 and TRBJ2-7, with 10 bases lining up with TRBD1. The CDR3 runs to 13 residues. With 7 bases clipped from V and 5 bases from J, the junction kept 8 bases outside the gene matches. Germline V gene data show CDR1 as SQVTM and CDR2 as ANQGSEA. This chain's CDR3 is CSGGTGVINEQYF. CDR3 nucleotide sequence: TGCAGCGGGGGGACAGGGGTCATCAACGAGCAGTACTTC.

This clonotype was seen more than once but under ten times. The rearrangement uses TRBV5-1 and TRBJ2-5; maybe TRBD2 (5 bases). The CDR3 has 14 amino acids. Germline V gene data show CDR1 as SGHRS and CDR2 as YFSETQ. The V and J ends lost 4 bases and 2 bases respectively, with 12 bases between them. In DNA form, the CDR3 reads TGCGCCAGCAGCCGGGGTCCCACTCAAGAGACCCAGTACTTC. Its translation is CASSRGPTQETQYF. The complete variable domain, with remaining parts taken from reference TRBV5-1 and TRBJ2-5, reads KAGVTQTPRYLIKTRGQQVTLSCSPISGHRSVSWYQQTPGQGLQFLFEYFSETQRNKGNFPGRFSGRQFSNSRSEMNVSTLELGDSALYLCASSRGPTQETQYFGPGTRLLVL.

The CDR3 DNA reads as TGTGCCAGCAGCTTAGAACTAGCGATCAATGAGCAGTTCTTC. It codes for CASSLELAINEQFF. The chain recombines TRBV11-2 with TRBJ2-1; 7 bases line up with TRBD2. This CDR3 has 14 residues. Germline assignment: CDR1 SGHAT and CDR2 FQNNGV. V lost 0 bases and J lost 6; bases outside the gene matches: 2.

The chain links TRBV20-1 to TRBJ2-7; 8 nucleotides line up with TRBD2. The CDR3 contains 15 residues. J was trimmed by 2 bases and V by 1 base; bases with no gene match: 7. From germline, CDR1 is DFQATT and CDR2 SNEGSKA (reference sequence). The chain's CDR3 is CSARVSRGGPYEQYF. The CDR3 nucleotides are TGCAGTGCTAGAGTCTCCCGGGGGGGCCCCTACGAGCAGTACTTC.

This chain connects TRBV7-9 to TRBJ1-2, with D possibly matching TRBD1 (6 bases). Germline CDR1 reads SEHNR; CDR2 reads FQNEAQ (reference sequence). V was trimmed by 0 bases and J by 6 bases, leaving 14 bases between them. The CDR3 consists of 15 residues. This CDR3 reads CASSLARGQLNGYTF. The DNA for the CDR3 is TGTGCCAGCAGCTTAGCCCGCGGACAGCTAAATGGCTACACCTTC.

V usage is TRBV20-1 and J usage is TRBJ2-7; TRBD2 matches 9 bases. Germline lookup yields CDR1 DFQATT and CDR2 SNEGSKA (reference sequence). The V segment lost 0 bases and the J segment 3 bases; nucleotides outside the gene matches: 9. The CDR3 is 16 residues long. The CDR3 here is CSARDQLAGVVYEQYF. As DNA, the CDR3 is TGCAGTGCTAGAGATCAGTTAGCGGGGGTCGTCTACGAGCAGTACTTC.